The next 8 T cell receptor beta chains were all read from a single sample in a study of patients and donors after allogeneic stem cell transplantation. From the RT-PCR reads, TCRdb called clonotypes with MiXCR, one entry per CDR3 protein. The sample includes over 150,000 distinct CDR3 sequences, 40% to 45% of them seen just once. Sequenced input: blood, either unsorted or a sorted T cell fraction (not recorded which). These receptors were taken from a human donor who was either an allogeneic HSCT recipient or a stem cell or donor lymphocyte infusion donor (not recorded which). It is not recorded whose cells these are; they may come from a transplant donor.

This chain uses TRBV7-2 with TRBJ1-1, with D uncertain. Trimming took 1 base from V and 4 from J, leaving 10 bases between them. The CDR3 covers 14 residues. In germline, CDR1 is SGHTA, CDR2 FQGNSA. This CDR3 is CASSLGRGGTEAFF. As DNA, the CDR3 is TGTGCCAGCAGCTTAGGAAGAGGAGGCACTGAAGCTTTCTTT.

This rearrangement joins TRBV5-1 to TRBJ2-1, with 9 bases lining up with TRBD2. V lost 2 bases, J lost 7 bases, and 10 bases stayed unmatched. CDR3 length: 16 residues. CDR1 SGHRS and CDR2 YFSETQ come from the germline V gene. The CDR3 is CASSFFSGSMGNEQFF. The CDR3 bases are TGCGCCAGCAGCTTTTTTAGCGGGAGTATGGGGAATGAGCAGTTCTTC.

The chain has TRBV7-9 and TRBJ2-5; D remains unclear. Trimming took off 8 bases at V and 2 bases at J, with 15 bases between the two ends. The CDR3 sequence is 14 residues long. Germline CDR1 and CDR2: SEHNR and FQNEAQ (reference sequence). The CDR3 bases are TGTGCCAGCGGTCCCATTTGGGGTCAAGAGACCCAGTACTTC. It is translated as CASGPIWGQETQYF.

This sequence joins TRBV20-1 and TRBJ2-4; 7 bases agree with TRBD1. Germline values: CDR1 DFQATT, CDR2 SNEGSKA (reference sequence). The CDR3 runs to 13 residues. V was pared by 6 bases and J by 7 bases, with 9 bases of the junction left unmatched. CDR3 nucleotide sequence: TGCAGTGCAACGACAGGGATTGGGAACATTCAGTACTTC. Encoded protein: CSATTGIGNIQYF.

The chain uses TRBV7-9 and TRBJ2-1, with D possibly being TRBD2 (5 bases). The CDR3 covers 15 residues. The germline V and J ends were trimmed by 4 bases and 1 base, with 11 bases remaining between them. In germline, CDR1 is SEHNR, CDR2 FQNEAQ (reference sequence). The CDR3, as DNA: TGTGCCAGCAGCTCCGGACTTAAGTCCTACAATGAGCAGTTCTTC. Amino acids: CASSSGLKSYNEQFF.

CDR3 nucleotides: TGTGCCAGCAGACTTCCCCCTGTTCGAGGTCGAGGCTACACCTTC. Its translation: CASRLPPVRGRGYTF. This chain links TRBV28 with TRBJ1-2; no firm D call. This CDR3 has 15 residues. Trimming removed 6 bases at V and 8 bases at J, with 22 bases between. The V gene's germline CDR1 is MDHEN and CDR2 SYDVKM.

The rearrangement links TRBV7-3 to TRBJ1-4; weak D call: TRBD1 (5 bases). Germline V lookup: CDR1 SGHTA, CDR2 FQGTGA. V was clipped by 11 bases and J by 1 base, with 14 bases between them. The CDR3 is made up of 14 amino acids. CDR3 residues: CAAPLQGTNEKLFF. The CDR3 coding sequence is TGTGCCGCCCCCCTCCAGGGAACTAATGAAAAACTGTTTTTT.

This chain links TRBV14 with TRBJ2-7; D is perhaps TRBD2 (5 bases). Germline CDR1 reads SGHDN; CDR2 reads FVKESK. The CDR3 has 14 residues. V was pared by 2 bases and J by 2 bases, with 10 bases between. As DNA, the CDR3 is TGTGCCAGCAGCCAACTAAGCGGAACCTACGAGCAGTACTTC. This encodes CASSQLSGTYEQYF.